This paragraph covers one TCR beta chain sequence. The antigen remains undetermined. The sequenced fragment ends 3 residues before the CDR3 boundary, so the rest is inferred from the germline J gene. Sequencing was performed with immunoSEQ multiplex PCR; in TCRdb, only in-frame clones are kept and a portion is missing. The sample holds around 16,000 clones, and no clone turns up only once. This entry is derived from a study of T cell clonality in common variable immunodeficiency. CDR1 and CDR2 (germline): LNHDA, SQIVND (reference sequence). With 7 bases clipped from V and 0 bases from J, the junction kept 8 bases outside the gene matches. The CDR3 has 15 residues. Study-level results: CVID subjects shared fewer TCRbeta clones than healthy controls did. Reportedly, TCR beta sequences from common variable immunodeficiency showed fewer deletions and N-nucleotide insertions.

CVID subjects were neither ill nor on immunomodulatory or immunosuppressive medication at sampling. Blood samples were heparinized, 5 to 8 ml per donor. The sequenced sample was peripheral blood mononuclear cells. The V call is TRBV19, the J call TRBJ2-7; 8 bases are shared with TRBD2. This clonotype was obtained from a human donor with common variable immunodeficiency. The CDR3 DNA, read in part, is TGTGCCAGTACCGGGGTTACTAGCGGCTCCTACGAG. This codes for CASTGVTSGSYE. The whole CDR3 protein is CASTGVTSGSYEQYF. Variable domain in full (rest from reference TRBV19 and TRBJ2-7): DGGITQSPKYLFRKEGQNVTLSCEQNLNHDAMYWYRQDPGQGLRLIYYSQIVNDFQKGDIAEGYSVSREKKESFPLTVTSAQKNPTAFYLCASTGVTSGSYEQYFGPGTRLTVT.